This T cell receptor (beta chain) was obtained from a study of cytomegalovirus exposure and HLA in healthy donors. General observations from the study: Presence/absence results assume similar sequencing depth per donor, which may not hold.

The PCR used 60 Vbeta and 13 Jbeta primers. Method: immunoSEQ multiplex PCR; TCRdb's copy keeps in-frame clones and lacks some. The sample carries approximately 130,000 clones, around 74% recorded once. Regarding this clone: What it binds is unknown.

The receptor was isolated from a man aged 25-45 years in good health and CMV-seronegative. The sequenced sample was PBMCs.

CDR3 sequence: CAKGHRSLPWRETQYF. CDR3 in DNA: TGTGCCAAAGGACACCGGAGCCTCCCATGGCGGGAGACCCAGTACTTC. The genes are TRBV9 and TRBJ2-5; TRBD1 might be the D (5 bases). Per the germline V gene, CDR1 is SGDLS and CDR2 is YYNGEE. The CDR3 runs 16 residues. Trimming shortened V by 9 bases and J by 5 bases, and 26 bases separated the two germline ends.